The 8 T cell receptor beta chains presented below share a single source sample, sequenced in a study of T cells in Graves' hyperthyroidism and ophthalmopathy. Amplification targeted TCR beta CDR3 regions from RNA transcripts. Using the HTBI primer set, a first-round RT-PCR was run on the TCR CDR3. TCRdb recomputed calls from the multiplex PCR reads with MiXCR, one row per CDR3 protein. The data hold 450,000 to 650,000 distinct CDR3 sequences, with roughly 15% observed a single time. Sequencing was performed on blood. These TCRs come from a young woman with Graves' ophthalmopathy.

CDR3 DNA: TGTGCCAGCAGTCGGGACAGGCCAGCGAACACTGAAGCTTTCTTT. Translation gives CASSRDRPANTEAFF. This chain joins TRBV28 and TRBJ1-1; 8 bases fit TRBD1. The CDR3 is 15 amino acids. With V trimmed by 5 bases and J by 1 base, 6 bases remained unmatched. Germline CDR1 is MDHEN and CDR2 is SYDVKM.

The chain is built from TRBV20-1 and TRBJ1-2; D possibly corresponds to TRBD1 (6 bases). The CDR3 runs to 16 residues. V lost 2 bases and J 4 bases, leaving 20 bases between the germline ends. Germline V lookup: CDR1 DFQATT, CDR2 SNEGSKA (reference sequence). This CDR3 is CSARLLDSSIGYGYTF. In nucleotides, the CDR3 is TGCAGTGCTAGATTACTGGACAGTTCGATCGGCTATGGCTACACCTTC.

The chain carries TRBV4-3 and TRBJ1-6; 8 bases agree with TRBD1. CDR1 is LGHNA, CDR2 YSLEER, per germline. The CDR3 is 16 amino acids. Trimming removed 0 bases from V and 9 bases from J; junction bases left unmatched: 7. The CDR3 here is CASSQDQAQGVSPLHF. CDR3 coding DNA: TGCGCCAGCAGCCAAGATCAGGCACAGGGGGTTTCACCCCTCCACTTT.

This clonotype has only one observation. This may be a read error, as it is one base from a much larger clone. The rearrangement links TRBV3-1 to TRBJ2-5; D not certain. The germline V and J ends were trimmed by 2 bases and 5 bases, with 12 bases remaining between them. Germline V gene sequence: CDR1 LGHDT, CDR2 YNNKEL (reference sequence). The CDR3 extends over 14 amino acids. CDR3 residues: CASSQPLTPETQYF. In DNA, the CDR3 is TGTGCCAGCAGCCAACCCCTGACACCCGAGACCCAGTACTTC.

The rearrangement joins TRBV20-1 to TRBJ2-3; TRBD2 agrees at 8 bases. The V and J ends lost 3 bases and 5 bases, in that order; junction bases with no gene match: 10. Germline-derived CDR1 and CDR2 are DFQATT and SNEGSKA (reference sequence). This CDR3 is built from 15 residues. The CDR3, as DNA: TGCAGTGCTAGCCCCCTGGGACTAGTTGGAGATACGCAGTATTTT. As protein: CSASPLGLVGDTQYF.

The chain is built from TRBV9 and TRBJ2-5, with D possibly TRBD2 on 6 matching bases. CDR3 length: 15 amino acids. Trimming removed 3 bases from V and 1 base from J, with 13 bases in between. The germline V gene has CDR1 SGDLS and CDR2 YYNGEE. The chain's CDR3 is CASSALLAAQETQYF. For the CDR3, the DNA is TGTGCCAGCAGCGCCCTGTTAGCGGCCCAAGAGACCCAGTACTTC.

The chain links TRBV20-1 to TRBJ2-2, with TRBD2 matching 15 bases. The CDR3 length is 17 residues. Germline lookup yields CDR1 DFQATT and CDR2 SNEGSKA (reference sequence). The trim removed 4 bases at V and 4 bases at J, leaving 7 bases unmatched. The CDR3 is CSATAGTSGGTTGELFF. DNA for the CDR3: TGCAGTGCTACAGCCGGGACTAGCGGGGGGACCACCGGGGAGCTGTTTTTT.

Ten or more counts support this clonotype. This chain links TRBV4-1 with TRBJ1-5; 7 bases map to TRBD1. Losses at the gene ends were 2 bases for V and 4 bases for J; bases not matched to a gene: 8. CDR1 and CDR2 from the germline V gene are MGHRA and YSYEKL. This CDR3 contains 16 residues. CDR3 nucleotide sequence: TGCGCCAGCAGCCAATATCCGGCGACAGGGAATCAGCCCCAGCATTTT. This gives the protein CASSQYPATGNQPQHF.